One sample yielded the 12 T cell receptor beta chains listed below, sequenced in a study of T-cell memory formation after mild COVID-19 (dated by TCRdb to the early 2020s). The library was obtained by 5' RACE. Sequencer: Illumina NovaSeq 6000. TCRdb handled the public reads itself, with Q25 trimming in fastp and clone calling in MiXCR, and kept productive beta chains. One record per CDR3 amino acid sequence lists the most common genes and DNA. The sample table lists just over 350,000 distinct CDR3 sequences, around 14% of them with a count of one. The top ten clones comprise around a fifth of the sample. Sequenced material: PBMCs or a T cell subset sorted from them (not recorded which). These receptor sequences come from a man in his late teens or twenties who had mild COVID-19 (a few samples of this study predate the infection). The sample titles of this study are shuffled in the database, so cell type and time point are left out; the donor was told from shared clones.

This clonotype was seen a handful of times. The V call is TRBV15, the J call TRBJ1-3; tentative D call: TRBD1 (6 bases). V shed 1 base and J shed 8 bases, with 15 bases lying between them. Germline values: CDR1 LNHNV, CDR2 YYDKDF (reference sequence). This CDR3 region has 15 residues. The CDR3 region is CATSRGWQEGDTIYF. The CDR3 region has the DNA TGTGCCACCAGCAGAGGTTGGCAGGAGGGGGACACCATATATTTT.

This clonotype was counted between two and nine times. This chain joins TRBV5-1 and TRBJ2-5, with D possibly TRBD2 on 5 matching bases. Germline V CDR1 and CDR2: SGHRS, YFSETQ. The CDR3 totals 14 residues. The V and J ends lost 0 bases and 5 bases respectively, with 11 bases between them. The CDR3 DNA reads as TGCGCCAGCAGCTTGGACGACCGAGGGGAGACCCAGTACTTC. Residues: CASSLDDRGETQYF.

This clonotype has a handful of counts. V usage is TRBV5-1 and J usage is TRBJ1-1; no clear D. V was shortened by 0 bases and J by 7 bases, with 13 bases between the two germline ends. Germline V CDR1 and CDR2: SGHRS, YFSETQ. The CDR3 sequence is 14 residues long. The CDR3 region is CASSLEAGLIEAFF. The DNA of the CDR3 is TGCGCCAGCAGCTTGGAGGCCGGACTAATTGAAGCTTTCTTT.

This clonotype was observed many times. The V call is TRBV5-1, the J call TRBJ2-1; 9 positions match TRBD2. CDR1 and CDR2 from the germline V gene are SGHRS and YFSETQ. The J segment lost 2 bases and the V segment lost 4 bases, leaving 7 bases of the junction unmatched. This CDR3 has 16 residues. CDR3 nucleotides: TGCGCCAGCAGCGCGGGCGGGGGGGGAACCTACAATGAGCAGTTCTTC. This gives the protein CASSAGGGGTYNEQFF.

This clonotype was observed a few times. This rearrangement joins TRBV3-1 to TRBJ1-3; D gene uncertain. The germline gives CDR1 LGHDT, CDR2 YNNKEL (reference sequence). V dropped 4 bases and J dropped 4 bases, with 14 bases sitting between them. There are 15 residues in the CDR3. The CDR3 nucleotides are TGTGCCAGCAGCCCTCGGCCCGTTGGAGGAAACACCATATATTTT. This translates into CASSPRPVGGNTIYF.

This clonotype was seen at least ten times. This rearrangement joins TRBV11-2 to TRBJ2-5; 12 nucleotides agree with TRBD1. Germline V gene data show CDR1 as SGHAT and CDR2 as FQNNGV. The ends lost 0 bases at V and 4 bases at J; junction bases unmatched: 6. The CDR3 length is 17 residues. CDR3 region: CASSLDRDRGRAETQYF. The CDR3 bases are TGTGCCAGCAGCTTAGATCGGGACAGGGGGCGCGCAGAGACCCAGTACTTC. Full variable domain (rest looked up from reference TRBV11-2 and TRBJ2-5): EAGVAQSPRYKIIEKRQSVAFWCNPISGHATLYWYQQILGQGPKLLIQFQNNGVVDDSQLPKDRFSAERLKGVDSTLKIQPAKLEDSAVYLCASSLDRDRGRAETQYFGPGTRLLVL.

This clonotype occurred a few times. This chain links TRBV5-1 with TRBJ2-3, with D possibly matching TRBD1 (5 bases). Germline lookup yields CDR1 SGHRS and CDR2 YFSETQ. CDR3 length: 13 amino acids. Trimming took 6 bases from V and 6 from J, leaving 14 bases between them. The CDR3 DNA reads TGCGCCAGCACCACTCAGGGTCAGGATACGCAGTATTTT. Its protein product is CASTTQGQDTQYF.

This clonotype appeared many times. This chain links TRBV7-9 with TRBJ1-5; D is unresolved. The ends were cut back, 8 bases at V and 0 bases at J, with 11 bases in the middle. This CDR3 is 14 amino acids long. Germline V gene sequence: CDR1 SEHNR, CDR2 FQNEAQ (reference sequence). This chain's CDR3 is CASAITDSNQPQHF. The DNA of the CDR3 is TGTGCCAGCGCCATAACCGATAGCAATCAGCCCCAGCATTTT.

This chain joins TRBV5-1 and TRBJ1-3; unclear D gene. Germline values: CDR1 SGHRS, CDR2 YFSETQ. Trimming left V 1 base short and J 0 bases short, with 14 bases between. CDR3 size: 17 residues. The CDR3 loop reads CASSLSPLGVSGNTIYF. Written as DNA, the CDR3 is TGCGCCAGCAGCTTGTCACCCCTCGGTGTCTCTGGAAACACCATATATTTT.

The sample holds a few counts of this clonotype. Written as DNA, the CDR3 is TGTGCCAGCAGTGACAGGGGACGGGGCTATGGCTACACCTTC. Amino acids: CASSDRGRGYGYTF. The chain couples TRBV6-5 to TRBJ1-2; 8 nucleotides align to TRBD1. This CDR3 region has 14 residues. Germline V gives CDR1 MNHEY, CDR2 SVGAGI. V shed 5 bases and J 4 bases; nucleotides not matched to a gene: 6.

This clonotype was seen a handful of times. This chain uses TRBV7-9 with TRBJ2-3; TRBD1 matches 8 bases. CDR1 and CDR2 from the germline V gene are SEHNR and FQNEAQ (reference sequence). After removal of 4 bases from V and 7 bases from J, the junction contained 13 bases not matched to a gene. This CDR3 contains 16 residues. The CDR3 loop reads CASSSLRDRYLNTQYF. In nucleotides, the CDR3 is TGTGCCAGCAGCTCTCTCCGGGACAGGTACCTGAATACGCAGTATTTT.

This clonotype was seen at least ten times. This chain uses TRBV7-9 with TRBJ2-7; perhaps D is TRBD1 or TRBD2 (5 bases each). V was trimmed by 3 bases and J by 0 bases, leaving 9 bases between them. CDR1 and CDR2 (germline): SEHNR, FQNEAQ (reference sequence). The CDR3 spans 14 residues. The CDR3 DNA reads as TGTGCCAGCAGCTTCTCAGGGAGCTCCTACGAGCAGTACGTC. Residues: CASSFSGSSYEQYV.